This section outlines one T cell receptor beta chain sequence together with its context. The data were taken from a study of T cell responses to AZD1222 COVID-19 vaccine. The method was immunoSEQ multiplex PCR; TCRdb's version includes in-frame clones alone and lacks a portion of them. This sample carries about 150,000 clones, under 95% of them seen once, and the ten largest clones take around 18%. The CDR3 loop spans 15 amino acids. Trimming took 4 bases from V and 1 from J; bases not matched to a gene: 4. Germline V gives CDR1 SGDLS, CDR2 YYNGEE. This chain joins TRBV9 and TRBJ1-4; 7 bases are shared with TRBD1. This sequence originates from an adult in good health. The sample consisted of peripheral blood, taken on day 0 of AZD1222 vaccination. The DNA for the CDR3 is TGTGCCAGCAGCCCCCGGACAGGAACTAATGAAAAACTGTTTTTT. Its protein is CASSPRTGTNEKLFF.